The subject of this entry is one TCR beta chain. A much larger clone is a single base away; this may be a read error. Researchers amplified the TCR beta CDR3 regions from RNA transcripts. TCR CDR3 underwent first-round RT-PCR with the HTBI primer set. TCRdb analysed the multiplex PCR reads with MiXCR anew, one entry per CDR3 protein. Of a few hundred thousand distinct CDR3 sequences detected, less than 25% appear once; the ten largest clones hold around a quarter. Germline V gene sequence: CDR1 SGHKS, CDR2 YYEKEE (reference sequence). The CDR3 is made up of 14 amino acids. Trimming shortened V by 6 bases and J by 4 bases, and 16 bases separated the two germline ends. The data originate from a study of T cells in Graves' hyperthyroidism and ophthalmopathy. Patients aged 18 to 65 with hyperthyroidism were newly diagnosed, with duration under 2 months.

What was sequenced was blood. The source of this sequence is a young man with Graves' hyperthyroidism. The rearrangement joins TRBV5-5 to TRBJ1-2, with a possible D match to TRBD1 (6 bases). The CDR3 here is CASIPEDSFYGYTF. The CDR3 DNA reads TGTGCCAGCATCCCTGAGGACAGCTTCTATGGCTACACCTTC.